This TCR beta chain was sequenced in a study of T-cell reconstitution after alpha-beta-depleted transplantation in children (dated by TCRdb to about 2016). With respect to the entire study: T-cell immune reconstitution after TCRalphabeta/CD19-depleted allogeneic hematopoietic cell transplantation in children was quantitatively tracked in the study by means of TCR repertoire profiling. Study-wide conclusions, independent of this receptor: Hyperexpanded clone frequencies declined over subsequent months; after one year, T-cell counts and TCRbeta diversity were mostly attributed to newly produced T cells. In some patients, the high TCRbeta diversity seen at day 60 was put down to recipient T cells and intrathymic progenitors that had survived conditioning. The apparently early alphabetaT-cell count recovery about two months after transplant was reportedly dependent on only several hundred rapidly expanded clones derived from non-depleted graft cells.

Libraries were prepared through PCR. The sequencing machine was an Illumina HiSeq 2500. Molecular barcoding was employed in the preparation of TCR libraries, with unique molecular identifiers being used to normalize TCRbeta repertoire quantification. TCRdb redid the processing of the public reads, applying fastp at Q25 and MiXCR, and retained in-frame beta chains. Each entry merges the rows of one CDR3 protein and shows their most common DNA and genes. Here the sample has roughly 280,000 distinct CDR3 sequences; around 10% occur a single time. About a quarter of the sample belongs to the ten largest clones. Only a few counts were recorded for this clonotype. Its binding antigen is unknown. The record has no base qualities; no much larger clone is one base away. Per the publication, the treatment or condition label means: allogeneic hematopoietic cell transplantation with graft depleted of TCRalphabeta T cells and CD19 B cells. Transplant recipients were children who received TCRalphabeta/CD19-depleted allogeneic hematopoietic cell grafts.

This sequence was found in a male patient aged 2-15 years who had a stem cell transplant for chronic granulomatous disease, so the T cells may come from the graft donor. Sequencing used peripheral blood, obtained 180 days after TCRalphabeta/CD19-depleted stem cell transplant.

The CDR3 has the sequence CSVGPSYEQYF. The bases read TGCAGCGTCGGGCCCAGCTACGAGCAGTACTTC. The chain joins TRBV20-1 to TRBJ2-7; the D gene assignment is ambiguous. The CDR3 measures 11 amino acids from cysteine to phenylalanine. Just CDR3 DNA is preserved here, 33 bases in frame from base 1. Per the germline V gene (reference sequence), DFQATT is the CDR1 and SNEGSKA is the CDR2.